This TCR beta chain was observed in a study of cytomegalovirus exposure and HLA in healthy donors. Germline V gives CDR1 MNHNY, CDR2 SVGAGI (reference sequence). The CDR3 runs 16 residues. V was pared by 2 bases and J by 5 bases, with 16 bases between. Primers for the PCR totalled 60 Vbeta and 13 Jbeta. Libraries were prepared by immunoSEQ multiplex PCR; TCRdb keeps only in-frame clonotypes and omits some of them. The sample has over 100,000 clones, around 77% seen once; the top ten hold 4.2%. The sequence was obtained from a male donor in good health and CMV-seropositive. Sequencing was done on a sample of PBMCs. V gene TRBV6-6 combines with J gene TRBJ2-1, with a tentative D call TRBD1 (6 bases). In DNA, the CDR3 is TGTGCCAGCAGTTACCCCGCAGGGGTTAGTAACAATGAGCAGTTCTTC. Protein: CASSYPAGVSNNEQFF.